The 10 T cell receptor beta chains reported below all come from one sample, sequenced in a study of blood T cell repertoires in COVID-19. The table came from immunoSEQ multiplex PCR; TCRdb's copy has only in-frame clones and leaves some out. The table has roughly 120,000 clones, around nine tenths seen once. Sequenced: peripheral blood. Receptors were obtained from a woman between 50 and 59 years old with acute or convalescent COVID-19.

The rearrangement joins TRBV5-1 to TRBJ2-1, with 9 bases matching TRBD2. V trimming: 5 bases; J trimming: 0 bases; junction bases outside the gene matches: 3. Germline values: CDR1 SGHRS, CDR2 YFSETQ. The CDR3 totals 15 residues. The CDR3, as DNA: TGCGCCAGCAGGACTAGCGGAAGCTCCTACAATGAGCAGTTCTTC. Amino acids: CASRTSGSSYNEQFF.

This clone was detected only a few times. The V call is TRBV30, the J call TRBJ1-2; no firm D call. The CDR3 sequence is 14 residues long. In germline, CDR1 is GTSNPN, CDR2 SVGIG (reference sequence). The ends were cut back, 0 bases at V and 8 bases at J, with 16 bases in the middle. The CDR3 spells CAWSVSHREGGYTF. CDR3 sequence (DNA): TGTGCCTGGAGTGTAAGTCACCGGGAGGGCGGCTACACCTTC.

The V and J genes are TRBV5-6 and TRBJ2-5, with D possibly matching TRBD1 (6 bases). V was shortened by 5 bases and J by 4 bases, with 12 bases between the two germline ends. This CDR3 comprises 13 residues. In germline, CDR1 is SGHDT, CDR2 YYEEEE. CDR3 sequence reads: CASRDRNIETQYF. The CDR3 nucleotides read TGTGCCAGCAGAGACAGGAACATAGAGACCCAGTACTTC. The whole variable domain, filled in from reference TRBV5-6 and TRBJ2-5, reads DAGVTQSPTHLIKTRGQQVTLRCSPKSGHDTVSWYQQALGQGPQFIFQYYEEEERQRGNFPDRFSGHQFPNYSSELNVNALLLGDSALYLCASRDRNIETQYFGPGTRLLVL.

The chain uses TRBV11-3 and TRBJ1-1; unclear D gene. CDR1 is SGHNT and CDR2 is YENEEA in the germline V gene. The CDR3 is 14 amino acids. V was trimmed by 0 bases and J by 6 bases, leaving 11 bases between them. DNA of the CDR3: TGTGCCAGCAGCTTAGATCTCCGGGGTGCTGAAGCTTTCTTT. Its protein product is CASSLDLRGAEAFF.

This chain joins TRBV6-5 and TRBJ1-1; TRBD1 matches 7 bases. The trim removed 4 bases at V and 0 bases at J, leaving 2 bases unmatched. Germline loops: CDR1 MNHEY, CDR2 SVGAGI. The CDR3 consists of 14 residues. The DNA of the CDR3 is TGTGCCAGCAGTTCCGACAGGGTGAACACTGAAGCTTTCTTT. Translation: CASSSDRVNTEAFF.

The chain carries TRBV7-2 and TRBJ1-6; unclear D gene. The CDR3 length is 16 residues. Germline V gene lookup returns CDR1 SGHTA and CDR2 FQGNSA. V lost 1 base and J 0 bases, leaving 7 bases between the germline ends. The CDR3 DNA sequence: TGTGCCAGCAGCTTAGTCTCGAGCTCCTATAATTCACCCCTCCACTTT. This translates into CASSLVSSSYNSPLHF. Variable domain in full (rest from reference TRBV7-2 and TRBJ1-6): GAGVSQSPSNKVTEKGKDVELRCDPISGHTALYWYRQSLGQGLEFLIYFQGNSAPDKSGLPSDRFSAERTGGSVSTLTIQRTQQEDSAVYLCASSLVSSSYNSPLHFGNGTRLTVT.

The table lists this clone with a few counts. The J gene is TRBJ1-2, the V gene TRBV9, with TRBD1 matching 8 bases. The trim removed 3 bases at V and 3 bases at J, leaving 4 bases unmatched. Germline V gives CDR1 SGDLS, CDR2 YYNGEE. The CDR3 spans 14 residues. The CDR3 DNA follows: TGTGCCAGCAGCGCTTGGACAGGGTACTATGGCTACACCTTC. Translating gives CASSAWTGYYGYTF.

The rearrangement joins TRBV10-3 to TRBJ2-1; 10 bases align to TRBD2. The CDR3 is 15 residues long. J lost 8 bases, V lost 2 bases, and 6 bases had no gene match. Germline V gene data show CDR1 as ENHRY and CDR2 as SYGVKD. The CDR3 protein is CAISEVLAGAYEQFF. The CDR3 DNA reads TGTGCCATCAGTGAGGTCCTAGCGGGAGCGTATGAGCAGTTCTTC.

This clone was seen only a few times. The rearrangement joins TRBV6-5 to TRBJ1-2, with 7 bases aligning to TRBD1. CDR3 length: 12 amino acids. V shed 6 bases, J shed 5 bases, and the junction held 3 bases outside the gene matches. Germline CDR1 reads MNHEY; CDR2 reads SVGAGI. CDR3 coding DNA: TGTGCCAGCAGAGACAGGGATTATGGCTACACCTTC. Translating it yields CASRDRDYGYTF.

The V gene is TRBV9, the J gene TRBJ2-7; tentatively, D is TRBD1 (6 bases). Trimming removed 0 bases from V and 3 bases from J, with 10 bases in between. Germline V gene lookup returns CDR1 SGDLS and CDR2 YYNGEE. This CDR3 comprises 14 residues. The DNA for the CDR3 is TGTGCCAGCAGCGTAGGACGGGACAACTACGAGCAGTACTTC. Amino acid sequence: CASSVGRDNYEQYF.